This T cell receptor beta chain stems from a study of blood T cell repertoires in COVID-19. Unmatched junction bases numbered 15, after V lost 8 bases and J lost 6 bases. The CDR3 consists of 16 residues. Germline CDR1 is MDHEN and CDR2 is SYDVKM. In the study's own analysis: Reference gene primer amplification yielded estimated nucleated cell counts. TCRdb's copy holds only in-frame clones and misses some; the assay was immunoSEQ multiplex PCR. The DNA gave D and trimming, while V, J and clone size come from that table. The repertoire consists of over 150,000 clones, with over 75% occurring once and the leading ten covering around 7%.

The rearrangement uses TRBV28 and TRBJ1-5, with 8 nucleotides matching TRBD1. This sequence was found in a woman aged 45-60 years who had recovered from COVID-19. Sequenced input: PBMCs or T cells enriched from blood (not recorded which). CDR3 residues: CASLQFPDRDGQPQHF. The DNA of the CDR3 is TGTGCCAGCCTTCAGTTCCCGGACAGGGACGGTCAGCCCCAGCATTTT.